Following are 32 T cell receptor beta chains from one sample sequenced in a study of OX40 agonist ivuxolimab in advanced cancers. Repertoires were generated with immunoSEQ multiplex PCR, while TCRdb's copy carries only in-frame clones and drops some. The sample consists of over 60,000 clones, around 80% of them appearing once. The starting material was CD4+ or CD8+ T cells sorted from blood, obtained in a trial of the OX40 agonist ivuxolimab. These receptors originate from an adult with an advanced solid tumor such as melanoma, head and neck, liver or kidney cancer.

This clone was counted only a few times. The chain carries TRBV5-1 and TRBJ2-2, with 7 bases identical to TRBD2. The V and J ends lost 5 bases and 0 bases, in that order; junction bases with no gene match: 4. From germline, CDR1 is SGHRS and CDR2 YFSETQ. The CDR3 loop spans 15 amino acids. The CDR3 reads CASSKSGANTGELFF. The DNA of the CDR3 is TGCGCCAGCAGTAAGAGCGGGGCGAACACCGGGGAGCTGTTTTTT.

The chain has TRBV9 and TRBJ1-2; 9 nucleotides align to TRBD1. CDR3 length: 16 residues. With V trimmed by 2 bases and J by 8 bases, 13 bases remained unmatched. Germline V gene data show CDR1 as SGDLS and CDR2 as YYNGEE. The CDR3, as DNA: TGTGCCAGCAGCGTTGGGGGACAGGGCGCGGGAGGAGGCTACACCTTC. Translation: CASSVGGQGAGGGYTF.

The rearrangement uses TRBV4-1 and TRBJ2-7; no firm D call. From germline, CDR1 is MGHRA and CDR2 YSYEKL. V was trimmed by 4 bases and J by 4 bases, leaving 11 bases between them. The CDR3 totals 13 residues. CDR3 protein: CASSRQTGYEQYF. In DNA form, the CDR3 reads TGCGCCAGCAGCCGCCAGACCGGATACGAGCAGTACTTC.

The gene calls are TRBV9 and TRBJ1-2, with D perhaps TRBD1 (5 bases). The CDR3 contains 13 residues. Between the trimmed V and J ends, which lost 4 bases and 6 bases, there was a span of 13 bases. CDR1 and CDR2 from the germline V gene are SGDLS and YYNGEE. The CDR3 region has the DNA TGTGCCAGCAGCCAATGGGGGGATGATGGCTACACCTTC. Translation gives CASSQWGDDGYTF.

The chain uses TRBV7-9 and TRBJ1-1; D remains ambiguous. Trimming took off 1 base at V and 6 bases at J, with 9 bases between the two ends. The CDR3 is made up of 13 amino acids. Germline CDR1 is SEHNR and CDR2 is FQNEAQ (reference sequence). The CDR3 sequence: CASSLEGPAEAFF. As DNA, the CDR3 is TGTGCCAGCAGCTTAGAAGGGCCTGCTGAAGCTTTCTTT.

V is TRBV2 and J is TRBJ2-5; no clear D gene. This CDR3 contains 12 residues. V was clipped by 5 bases and J by 2 bases, with 6 bases between them. The germline V gene has CDR1 SNHLY and CDR2 FYNNEI. The CDR3 DNA reads TGTGCCAGCAGTCAAAATCAAGAGACCCAGTACTTC. As protein: CASSQNQETQYF.

The genes are TRBV4-1 and TRBJ2-7, with 7 bases lining up with TRBD2. Germline loops: CDR1 MGHRA, CDR2 YSYEKL. The CDR3 totals 15 residues. J was trimmed by 0 bases and V by 4 bases; bases with no gene match: 6. For the CDR3, the DNA is TGCGCCAGCAGCCGCCTCTGGGGGGGCTCCTACGAGCAGTACTTC. This codes for CASSRLWGGSYEQYF.

The rearrangement joins TRBV29-1 to TRBJ1-1; a possible D gene is TRBD1 (5 bases). CDR1 is SQVTM, CDR2 ANQGSEA, per germline. The CDR3 loop spans 14 amino acids. V was pared by 0 bases and J by 6 bases, with 14 bases between. CDR3 in amino acids: CSVEDHGGLAEAFF. DNA of the CDR3: TGCAGCGTTGAAGATCACGGGGGATTGGCTGAAGCTTTCTTT.

The chain is built from TRBV7-6 and TRBJ2-5; possible D gene TRBD1, 6 bases. V was trimmed by 0 bases and J by 5 bases, leaving 13 bases between them. The CDR3 is 15 residues long. Germline lookup yields CDR1 SGHVS and CDR2 FNYEAQ. The CDR3 DNA is TGTGCCAGCAGCTTAGCGACCCAGGGGTGGGAGACCCAGTACTTC. It specifies CASSLATQGWETQYF.

CDR3 DNA: TGTGCCAGCTCCGGGGATGCCTCTGGGGCCAACGTCCTGACTTTC. This gives the protein CASSGDASGANVLTF. The gene calls are TRBV9 and TRBJ2-6; tentatively, D is TRBD2 (5 bases). CDR1 SGDLS and CDR2 YYNGEE come from the germline V gene. This CDR3 has 15 amino acids. V gave up 7 bases and J gave up 0 bases, with 11 bases separating them.

J is TRBJ2-7 and V is TRBV11-1; D is unclear. The CDR3 has 13 residues. Germline CDR1 is SGHAT and CDR2 is FQDESV (reference sequence). Trimming stripped 4 bases from V and 3 bases from J, with 10 bases between. The CDR3 here is CASSSGRSYEQYV. The CDR3 DNA reads as TGTGCCAGCAGCTCCGGACGGAGCTACGAGCAGTACGTC.

This clone was detected only once. The rearrangement links TRBV15 to TRBJ1-4; D uncertain. The CDR3 runs to 13 residues. The V gene's germline CDR1 is LNHNV and CDR2 YYDKDF (reference sequence). V shed 3 bases and J shed 4 bases, with 6 bases lying between them. CDR3 coding DNA: TGTGCCACCAGCAGGACTTATAATGAAAAACTGTTTTTT. This encodes CATSRTYNEKLFF.

The genes are TRBV10-3 and TRBJ1-3, with D possibly matching TRBD1 (5 bases). The V end was cut by 4 bases, the J end by 0 bases, with 13 bases between. Germline V CDR1 and CDR2: ENHRY, SYGVKD. The CDR3 runs to 16 residues. Here the CDR3 DNA reads TGTGCCATCAGTGTCTCCTCCGGGGGCTCTGGAAACACCATATATTTT. This gives the protein CAISVSSGGSGNTIYF.

V is TRBV30 and J is TRBJ2-5, with D possibly being TRBD1 (6 bases). Looked up from germline, CDR1 is GTSNPN and CDR2 is SVGIG (reference sequence). The CDR3 sequence is 13 residues long. The germline V and J ends were trimmed by 2 bases and 5 bases, with 12 bases remaining between them. The CDR3 nucleotides read TGTGCCTGGAGTTCACAGGGAGTGGAGACCCAGTACTTC. Its translation: CAWSSQGVETQYF.

This chain links TRBV18 with TRBJ1-1, with a possible D match to TRBD1 (5 bases). Germline V gives CDR1 KGHSH, CDR2 LQKENI. This CDR3 region has 14 residues. The ends were cut back, 3 bases at V and 1 base at J, with 9 bases in the middle. The CDR3 DNA is TGTGCCAGCTCACCCCGACAGTCGAACACTGAAGCTTTCTTT. Residues: CASSPRQSNTEAFF.

V is TRBV27 and J is TRBJ2-1, with 7 positions matching TRBD2. The CDR3 is 16 residues long. The J segment lost 3 bases and the V segment lost 1 base, leaving 6 bases of the junction unmatched. Germline V gives CDR1 MNHEY, CDR2 SMNVEV (reference sequence). CDR3 nucleotides: TGTGCCAGCAGTTTATTGGGGGAGCGGGGCTACAATGAGCAGTTCTTC. This sequence encodes CASSLLGERGYNEQFF.

J is TRBJ1-2 and V is TRBV27; 9 bases are shared with TRBD1. The germline gives CDR1 MNHEY, CDR2 SMNVEV (reference sequence). Trimming at V came to 5 bases and at J to 8 bases, leaving 6 bases not matched to a gene. There are 13 residues in the CDR3. CDR3 coding DNA: TGTGCCAGCAGTCCGGGACAGGGTGTGGGCTACACCTTC. Amino acids: CASSPGQGVGYTF.

V usage is TRBV15 and J usage is TRBJ2-1; 10 bases are shared with TRBD2. CDR1 is LNHNV and CDR2 is YYDKDF in the germline V gene (reference sequence). The ends lost 6 bases at V and 7 bases at J; junction bases unmatched: 12. The CDR3 contains 16 residues. DNA for the CDR3: TGTGCCACCAGATTGAGTTTCCCTAGCGGGAGTAATGAGCAGTTCTTC. Protein sequence: CATRLSFPSGSNEQFF.

This clone was seen more than once but under ten times. V and J are TRBV5-1 and TRBJ2-7, with a tentative D call TRBD1 (6 bases). CDR3 length: 14 amino acids. CDR1 and CDR2 (germline): SGHRS, YFSETQ. The germline V and J ends were trimmed by 1 base and 3 bases, with 11 bases remaining between them. The CDR3 here is CASSLLTGNYEQYF. The CDR3 DNA is TGCGCCAGCAGCTTGTTGACAGGCAACTACGAGCAGTACTTC.

This chain joins TRBV5-1 and TRBJ2-3; 16 bases fit TRBD2. J lost 6 bases, V lost 3 bases, and 22 bases had no gene match. Germline V lookup: CDR1 SGHRS, CDR2 YFSETQ. There are 22 residues in the CDR3. The CDR3 reads CASSSTVPRDRGLAGGFDTQYF. Here the CDR3 DNA reads TGCGCCAGCAGCTCCACCGTCCCCCGGGACAGGGGACTAGCGGGAGGGTTTGATACGCAGTATTTT. Complete variable domain (other parts from reference TRBV5-1 and TRBJ2-3): KAGVTQTPRYLIKTRGQQVTLSCSPISGHRSVSWYQQTPGQGLQFLFEYFSETQRNKGNFPGRFSGRQFSNSRSEMNVSTLELGDSALYLCASSSTVPRDRGLAGGFDTQYFGPGTRLTVL.

This sequence joins TRBV4-2 and TRBJ1-2; the D gene is possibly TRBD1 (5 bases). From germline, CDR1 is LGHNA and CDR2 YNFKEQ. Trimming took off 2 bases at V and 3 bases at J, with 10 bases between the two ends. This CDR3 has 14 amino acids. The CDR3 DNA sequence: TGTGCCAGCAGCCAAAGACAGATCGACTATGGCTACACCTTC. Translating it yields CASSQRQIDYGYTF.

This clone was observed a single time. The chain combines TRBV6-6 with TRBJ2-7; weak D call: TRBD2 (6 bases). CDR1 and CDR2 (germline): MNHNY, SVGAGI (reference sequence). The CDR3 runs 16 residues. Trimming took off 6 bases at V and 2 bases at J, with 20 bases between the two ends. As DNA, the CDR3 is TGTGCCAGCAGCCTTTTTATTGATGCGGGAACCTACGAGCAGTACGTC. Translated, it gives CASSLFIDAGTYEQYV.

The V and J genes are TRBV27 and TRBJ1-5; D is uncertain. In germline, CDR1 is MNHEY, CDR2 SMNVEV (reference sequence). The CDR3 length is 17 residues. The V end lost 0 bases, the J end lost 3 bases, and 15 bases lay between the germline ends. In DNA, the CDR3 is TGTGCCAGCAGTTTATCCTTAGGAGCAGGATCCAATCAGCCCCAGCATTTT. Translated: CASSLSLGAGSNQPQHF.

The rearrangement joins TRBV5-4 to TRBJ2-1, with 13 bases matching TRBD2. From germline, CDR1 is SGHNT and CDR2 YYREEE (reference sequence). This CDR3 spans 18 amino acids. With V trimmed by 4 bases and J by 0 bases, 7 bases remained unmatched. As DNA, the CDR3 is TGTGCCAGCAGCGGACTAGCGGGAGCTACCACCTCCTACAATGAGCAGTTCTTC. This sequence encodes CASSGLAGATTSYNEQFF.

This clone occurred a few times. The chain links TRBV30 to TRBJ1-4; no definite D call. V was cut by 1 base and J by 4 bases, with 4 bases left in between. The length of the CDR3 is 12 residues. Germline V CDR1 and CDR2: GTSNPN, SVGIG (reference sequence). The CDR3 DNA reads as TGTGCCTGGAGTGGGGATAATGAAAAACTGTTTTTT. It codes for CAWSGDNEKLFF.

The chain couples TRBV4-2 to TRBJ2-7; D uncertain. V lost 0 bases and J lost 2, with 14 bases in between. CDR3 length: 16 amino acids. Germline V gives CDR1 LGHNA, CDR2 YNFKEQ. The CDR3 sequence: CASSQDLSSSPYEQYF. The CDR3 DNA reads TGTGCCAGCAGCCAAGACCTCTCTAGTTCCCCCTACGAGCAGTACTTC.

This chain joins TRBV14 and TRBJ2-1, with D uncertain. V lost 4 bases to trimming and J lost 6 bases, with 10 bases between them. CDR1 and CDR2 from the germline V gene are SGHDN and FVKESK. The CDR3 is 13 residues long. For the CDR3, the DNA is TGTGCCAGCAGCCTCGGCGATCTCAATGAGCAGTTCTTC. Residues: CASSLGDLNEQFF.

The chain uses TRBV5-8 and TRBJ2-7; D gene ambiguous. Trimming shortened V by 0 bases and J by 3 bases, and 13 bases separated the two germline ends. The CDR3 is 15 amino acids. Germline V CDR1 and CDR2: SGHTS, YDEGEE. The CDR3: CASSLVGNLGYEQYF. CDR3 in DNA: TGTGCCAGCAGCTTGGTCGGAAACCTTGGCTACGAGCAGTACTTC. The variable domain in full, completed from reference TRBV5-8 and TRBJ2-7, reads EAGVTQSPTHLIKTRGQQATLRCSPISGHTSVYWYQQALGLGLQFLLWYDEGEERNRGNFPPRFSGRQFPNYSSELNVNALELEDSALYLCASSLVGNLGYEQYFGPGTRLTVT.

This clone was found once. The chain carries TRBV19 and TRBJ2-1; the D gene is possibly TRBD2 (6 bases). The germline V and J ends were trimmed by 2 bases and 5 bases, with 16 bases remaining between them. CDR1 and CDR2 (germline): LNHDA, SQIVND (reference sequence). The CDR3 is 16 residues long. The CDR3 bases are TGTGCCAGTAGTATACCAACCGCGGGACGGGACAATGAGCAGTTCTTC. Its protein is CASSIPTAGRDNEQFF.

The chain carries TRBV29-1 and TRBJ2-7; 7 nucleotides align to TRBD2. This CDR3 has 14 residues. Germline CDR1 reads SQVTM; CDR2 reads ANQGSEA. Germline trimming cut 4 bases from V and 2 bases from J; bases unmatched to any gene: 8. The CDR3 sequence: CSVVGGAGAYEQYF. Here the CDR3 DNA reads TGCAGCGTTGTTGGGGGTGCGGGGGCCTACGAGCAGTACTTC.

This chain links TRBV6-5 with TRBJ1-2; TRBD1 matches 8 bases. The CDR3 consists of 16 residues. Germline assignment: CDR1 MNHEY and CDR2 SVGAGI. The V gene end was trimmed by 2 bases and the J gene end by 7 bases; junction bases not matched to a gene: 12. Here the CDR3 reads CASSYRASTGEVGYTF. Written as DNA, the CDR3 is TGTGCCAGCAGTTACAGGGCCTCGACAGGGGAAGTTGGCTACACCTTC.

This rearrangement joins TRBV12-5 to TRBJ2-1; D may be TRBD2 (6 bases). V was clipped by 2 bases and J by 5 bases, with 16 bases between them. The length of the CDR3 is 16 residues. CDR1 and CDR2 (germline): LGHNT, FRNRAP. The CDR3 DNA reads as TGTGCTAGTGGTTTGTTTCTCGGGGGAATAAACAATGAGCAGTTCTTC. Its translation: CASGLFLGGINNEQFF.